This TCR beta chain was profiled in a study of cytomegalovirus exposure and HLA in healthy donors. Study conclusions and caveats: TCR sequences were mostly rare, though some public TCRs occurred in many donors. Earlier results showed most TCR beta V segments being productive about 87% or about 30% of the time. Relative to the roughly 690-donor mean, N-insertions were reportedly fewer in an Asian-associated ancestry cluster in a later analysis. Later analysis identified a missense DCLRE1C variant that was linked to TCR beta V- and J-gene trimming.

The CDR3 has 13 residues. Germline values: CDR1 SGDLS, CDR2 YYNGEE. Trimming left V 3 bases short and J 10 bases short, with 17 bases between. In the PCR, 60 Vbeta and 13 Jbeta primers were used. This table comes from immunoSEQ multiplex PCR, and its TCRdb copy is limited to in-frame clones, with some not included. The table includes some 150,000 clones, approximately 85% detected once. This clone has more than one count but fewer than ten. Antigen: not known. This TCR was sampled from a woman between 50 and 59 years old in good health and CMV-seropositive. The sequenced sample consisted of PBMCs. The gene calls are TRBV9 and TRBJ2-7, with D possibly being TRBD2 (6 bases). As DNA, the CDR3 is TGTGCCAGCAGCGACGGGACTCTCAGGCCCCAGTACTTC. Translation gives CASSDGTLRPQYF.